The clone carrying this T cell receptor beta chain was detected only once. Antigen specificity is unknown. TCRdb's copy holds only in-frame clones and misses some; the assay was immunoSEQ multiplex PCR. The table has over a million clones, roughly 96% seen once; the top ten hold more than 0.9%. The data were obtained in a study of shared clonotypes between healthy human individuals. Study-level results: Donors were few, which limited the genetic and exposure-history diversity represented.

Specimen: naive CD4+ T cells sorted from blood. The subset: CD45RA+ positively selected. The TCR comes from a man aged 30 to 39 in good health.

The CDR3 here is CASSQDRNSQQYF. The CDR3 nucleotides are TGCGCCAGCAGCCAAGATCGGAACTCGCAGCAGTACTTC. This chain joins TRBV4-3 and TRBJ2-7; D gene uncertain. Looked up from germline, CDR1 is LGHNA and CDR2 is YSLEER. V gave up 0 bases and J gave up 8 bases, with 11 bases separating them. The CDR3 runs 13 residues.